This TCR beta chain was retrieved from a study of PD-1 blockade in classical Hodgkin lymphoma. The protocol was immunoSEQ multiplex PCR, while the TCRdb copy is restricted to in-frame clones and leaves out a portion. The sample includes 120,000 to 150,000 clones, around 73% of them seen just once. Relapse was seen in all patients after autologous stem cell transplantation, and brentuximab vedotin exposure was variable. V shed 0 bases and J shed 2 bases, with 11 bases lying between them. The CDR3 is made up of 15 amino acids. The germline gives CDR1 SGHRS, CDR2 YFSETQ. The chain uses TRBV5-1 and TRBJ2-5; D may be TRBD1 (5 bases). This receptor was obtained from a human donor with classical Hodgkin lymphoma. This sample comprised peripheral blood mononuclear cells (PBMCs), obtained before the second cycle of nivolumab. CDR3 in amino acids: CASSLEQGWQETQYF. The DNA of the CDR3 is TGCGCCAGCAGCTTGGAGCAGGGATGGCAAGAGACCCAGTACTTC.